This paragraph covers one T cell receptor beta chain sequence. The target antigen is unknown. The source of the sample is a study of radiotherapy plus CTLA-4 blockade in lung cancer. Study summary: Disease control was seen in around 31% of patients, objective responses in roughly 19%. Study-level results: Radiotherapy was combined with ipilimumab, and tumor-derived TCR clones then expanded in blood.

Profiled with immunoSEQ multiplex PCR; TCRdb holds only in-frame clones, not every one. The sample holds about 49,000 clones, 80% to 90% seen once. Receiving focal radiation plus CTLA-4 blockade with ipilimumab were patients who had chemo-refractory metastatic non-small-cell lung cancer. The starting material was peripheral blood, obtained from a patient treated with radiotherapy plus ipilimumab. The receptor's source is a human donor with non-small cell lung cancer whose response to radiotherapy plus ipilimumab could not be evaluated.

CDR3 protein: CASSPNLGQGNGYTF. The CDR3 DNA is TGTGCCAGCAGCCCCAATTTGGGACAGGGGAATGGCTACACCTTC. The chain combines TRBV5-6 with TRBJ1-2; 10 nucleotides line up with TRBD1. This CDR3 contains 15 residues. V shed 4 bases and J 6 bases; nucleotides not matched to a gene: 9. CDR1 SGHDT and CDR2 YYEEEE come from the germline V gene.